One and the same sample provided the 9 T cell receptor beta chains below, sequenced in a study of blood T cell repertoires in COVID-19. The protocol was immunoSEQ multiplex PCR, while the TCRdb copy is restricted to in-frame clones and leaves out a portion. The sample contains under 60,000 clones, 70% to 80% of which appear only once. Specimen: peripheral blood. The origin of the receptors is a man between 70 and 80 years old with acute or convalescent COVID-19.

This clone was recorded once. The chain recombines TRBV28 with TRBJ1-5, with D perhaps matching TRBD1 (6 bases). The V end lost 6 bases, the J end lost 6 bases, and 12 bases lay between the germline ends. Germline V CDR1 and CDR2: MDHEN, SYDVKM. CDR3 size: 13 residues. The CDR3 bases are TGTGCCAGCAGGTCTGGGGGCGGTCAGCCCCAGCATTTT. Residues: CASRSGGGQPQHF.

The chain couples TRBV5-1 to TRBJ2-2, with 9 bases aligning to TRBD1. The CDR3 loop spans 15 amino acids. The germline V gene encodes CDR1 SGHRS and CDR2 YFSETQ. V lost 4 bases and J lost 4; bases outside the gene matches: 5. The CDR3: CASSTGTGSTGELFF. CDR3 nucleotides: TGCGCCAGCAGCACCGGGACAGGGTCCACCGGGGAGCTGTTTTTT.

CDR3 bases: TGTGCCAGCAGCTTAGACGCGGGAGGGCCGCAGACCCAGTACTTC. Protein product: CASSLDAGGPQTQYF. V and J are TRBV7-3 and TRBJ2-5; 9 nucleotides align to TRBD2. The V gene's germline CDR1 is SGHTA and CDR2 FQGTGA. The CDR3 extends over 15 amino acids. Losses at the gene ends were 2 bases for V and 6 bases for J; bases not matched to a gene: 7.

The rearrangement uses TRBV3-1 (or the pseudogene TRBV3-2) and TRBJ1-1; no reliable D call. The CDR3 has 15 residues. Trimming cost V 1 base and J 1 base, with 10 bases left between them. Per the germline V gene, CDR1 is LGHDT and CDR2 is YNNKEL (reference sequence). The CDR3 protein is CASSQGGVENTEAFF. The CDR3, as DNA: TGTGCCAGCAGCCAAGGGGGAGTTGAGAACACTGAAGCTTTCTTT.

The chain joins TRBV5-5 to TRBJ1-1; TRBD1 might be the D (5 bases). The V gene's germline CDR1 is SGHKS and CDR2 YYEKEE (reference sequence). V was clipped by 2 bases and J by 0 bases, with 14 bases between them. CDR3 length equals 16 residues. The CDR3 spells CASSLRRQILNTEAFF. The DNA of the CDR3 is TGTGCCAGCAGCTTACGACGACAGATATTGAACACTGAAGCTTTCTTT.

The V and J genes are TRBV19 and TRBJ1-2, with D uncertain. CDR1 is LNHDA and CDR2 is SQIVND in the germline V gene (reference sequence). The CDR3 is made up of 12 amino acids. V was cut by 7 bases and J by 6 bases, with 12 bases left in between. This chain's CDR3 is CASTFHSNGYTF. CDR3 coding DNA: TGTGCCAGTACCTTCCACTCAAATGGCTACACCTTC. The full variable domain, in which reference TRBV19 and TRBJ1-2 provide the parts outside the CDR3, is DGGITQSPKYLFRKEGQNVTLSCEQNLNHDAMYWYRQDPGQGLRLIYYSQIVNDFQKGDIAEGYSVSREKKESFPLTVTSAQKNPTAFYLCASTFHSNGYTFGSGTRLTVV.

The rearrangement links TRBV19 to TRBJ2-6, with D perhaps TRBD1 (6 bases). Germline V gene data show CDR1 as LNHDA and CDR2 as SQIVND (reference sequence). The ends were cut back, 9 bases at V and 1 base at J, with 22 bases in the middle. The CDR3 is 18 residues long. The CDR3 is CASINRDQAGSGANVLTF. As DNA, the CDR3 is TGTGCCAGCATAAACAGGGACCAAGCAGGATCTGGGGCCAACGTCCTGACTTTC.

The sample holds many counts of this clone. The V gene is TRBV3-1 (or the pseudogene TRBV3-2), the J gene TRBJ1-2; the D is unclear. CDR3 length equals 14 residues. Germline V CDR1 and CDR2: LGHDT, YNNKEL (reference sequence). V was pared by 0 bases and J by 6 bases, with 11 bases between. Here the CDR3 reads CASSQEPVLNGYTF. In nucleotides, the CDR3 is TGTGCCAGCAGCCAAGAGCCGGTGTTAAATGGCTACACCTTC.

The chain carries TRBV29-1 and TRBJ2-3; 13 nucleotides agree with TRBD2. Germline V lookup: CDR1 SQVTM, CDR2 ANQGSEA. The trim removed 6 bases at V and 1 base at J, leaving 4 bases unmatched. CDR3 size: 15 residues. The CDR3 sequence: CSVIGLAGGTDTQYF. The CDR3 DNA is TGCAGCGTCATAGGACTAGCGGGGGGCACAGATACGCAGTATTTT.